A single TCR beta chain is shown here with its context. Its specific antigen is unknown. One end of the junction varies from germline; a read error may be responsible. Lymph node samples were obtained from the axillary draining lymph nodes of breast cancer patients. Sequencer: Illumina HiSeq 2000. Multiplex PCR amplification was used to build the TCR beta chain libraries. The amplified TCR beta chain products were analyzed by high-throughput sequencing. Starting from the raw public reads, TCRdb applied fastp trimming at Q25, assembled clones with MiXCR and retained in-frame beta chains. Each CDR3 protein appears once, grouped with its most common genes and DNA. The table for this sample lists approximately 140,000 distinct CDR3 sequences; around a third of them were counted only once. Around 2.3% of the sample is in the top ten clones. The data belong to a study of breast tumors, draining lymph nodes, adjacent tissues (dated by TCRdb to 2015 to 2016). With regard to the full study: The study compared TCR beta repertoires across tumor, adjacent nontumor tissue and axillary lymph nodes from breast cancer patients. In human breast cancer, the study set out to assess how tumor, surrounding tissue and draining lymph node repertoires relate to one another and whether T cells might be exchanged between them.

Broader findings and caveats from the paper: The data were judged consistent with most tumor T cells deriving from the lymph node and then expanding within tumor tissue. Tumors showed preferential V and J gene usage, and their T-cell repertoire diversity fell below that of lymph nodes yet above that of nontumor tissue. Rather than being directly demonstrated, the conclusion that tumor T cells originate in lymph nodes was presented as consistent with a hypothesis. Tumor and nontumor tissue repertoires were found to be significantly more similar in luminal-like than in basal-like breast cancer.

The germline V gene (reference sequence) sets CDR1 to DFQATT and CDR2 to SNEGSKA. Counted from cysteine to phenylalanine, this CDR3 has 14 amino acids. Here the CDR3 DNA is all that survives: 42 bases in frame from base 1. The receptor comes from a female donor with breast cancer. Some clones in this sample may be carry-over from other donors' samples. The V gene is TRBV20-1 and the J gene is TRBJ2-1, with 7 middle bases fitting TRBD1. Sample: axillary lymph node tissue. The DNA is TGCGGTGCTAGTAAGGGACAGACGACCCCGGAGCAGTTCTTC. Its product reads: CGASKGQTTPEQFF.